The 14 T cell receptor beta chains below all came from one sample that was sequenced in a study of shared clonotypes between healthy human individuals. Profiled with immunoSEQ multiplex PCR; TCRdb holds only in-frame clones, not every one. This table holds just over 2,000,000 clones, roughly 96% found once. The sequenced sample was naive CD4+ T cells sorted from blood. Subset defined: CD45RA+ positively selected. These receptors were taken from a man younger than 30 in good health.

V gene TRBV13 combines with J gene TRBJ1-1; D gene ambiguous. Looked up from germline, CDR1 is PRHDT and CDR2 is FYEKMQ (reference sequence). Between the trimmed V and J ends, which lost 3 bases and 0 bases, there was a span of 8 bases. The CDR3 length is 14 residues. The CDR3 spells CASSFDLMNTEAFF. For the CDR3, the DNA is TGTGCCAGCAGCTTCGACTTGATGAACACTGAAGCTTTCTTT.

The chain employs TRBV9 and TRBJ2-1, with 10 bases matching TRBD2. The CDR3 has 18 amino acids. V was pared by 0 bases and J by 5 bases, with 11 bases of the junction left unmatched. The germline V gene has CDR1 SGDLS and CDR2 YYNGEE. CDR3: CASSVVGDELAGDNEQFF. The CDR3 coding sequence is TGTGCCAGCAGCGTAGTAGGGGACGAGCTAGCGGGAGACAATGAGCAGTTCTTC.

The chain combines TRBV27 with TRBJ2-3; possibly TRBD2 for D (6 bases). The CDR3 is 15 residues long. Germline-derived CDR1 and CDR2 are MNHEY and SMNVEV (reference sequence). V lost 3 bases, J lost 2 bases, and 12 bases lay in between. The CDR3 reads CASSLRGIATDTQYF. CDR3 in DNA: TGTGCCAGCAGTTTGCGGGGTATCGCCACAGATACGCAGTATTTT.

V is TRBV19 and J is TRBJ1-5; 7 nucleotides line up with TRBD1. After removal of 8 bases from V and 4 bases from J, the junction contained 11 bases not matched to a gene. The CDR3 loop spans 15 amino acids. CDR1 LNHDA and CDR2 SQIVND come from the germline V gene (reference sequence). CDR3 coding DNA: TGTGCCAGTTGCAGGGGGGACGGATTAAATCAGCCCCAGCATTTT. Protein sequence: CASCRGDGLNQPQHF.

The rearrangement uses TRBV7-8 and TRBJ1-1; tentative D call: TRBD1 (5 bases). This CDR3 spans 14 amino acids. The ends were cut back, 2 bases at V and 3 bases at J, with 10 bases in the middle. The V gene's germline CDR1 is SGHVS and CDR2 FQNEAQ. The CDR3 region has the DNA TGTGCCAGCAGCTTAAATAGGGGCTACACTGAAGCTTTCTTT. Its protein product is CASSLNRGYTEAFF.

Concerning this clone itself: One junction end does not reproduce the germline sequence, and a read error may be involved. Other nucleotide sequences from this sample produce the same CDR3. DNA of the CDR3: TGTGCCAGTAGCGTAGGACAGGGTCCCTCCTACGAGCAGTACTTC. This sequence encodes CASSVGQGPSYEQYF. The chain employs TRBV9 and TRBJ2-7; 8 nucleotides align to TRBD1. This CDR3 comprises 15 residues. Germline V gene data show CDR1 as SGDLS and CDR2 as YYNGEE.

The table lists this clone with a count of one. The gene calls are TRBV2 and TRBJ2-3; D is uncertain. The CDR3 length is 14 residues. CDR1 is SNHLY and CDR2 is FYNNEI in the germline V gene. With 5 bases removed from V and 3 bases from J, the gap between germline ends came to 12 bases. The CDR3 is CASSFFTGTDTQYF. The CDR3 nucleotides are TGTGCCAGCAGTTTCTTCACCGGGACAGATACGCAGTATTTT.

A single count supports this clone. The chain is built from TRBV27 and TRBJ2-1, with D unclear. V was clipped by 5 bases and J by 0 bases, with 11 bases between them. The CDR3 totals 15 residues. From germline, CDR1 is MNHEY and CDR2 SMNVEV (reference sequence). CDR3 coding DNA: TGTGCCAGCAGTCTCCGGGTCTTCTCCTACAATGAGCAGTTCTTC. It translates to CASSLRVFSYNEQFF.

The chain combines TRBV28 with TRBJ2-1; D is tentatively TRBD1 or TRBD2 (5 bases each). The length of the CDR3 is 15 residues. Deletions cut 7 bases from V and 1 base from J, with 14 bases between. Germline CDR1 reads MDHEN; CDR2 reads SYDVKM. CDR3 in amino acids: CASTPRGASYNEQFF. The CDR3 DNA reads TGTGCCAGCACCCCGAGGGGAGCGTCCTACAATGAGCAGTTCTTC.

This chain joins TRBV9 and TRBJ1-6; a possible D gene is TRBD1 (5 bases). Germline V lookup: CDR1 SGDLS, CDR2 YYNGEE. This CDR3 contains 16 residues. V lost 3 bases, J lost 4 bases, and 14 bases lay in between. The CDR3 DNA is TGTGCCAGCAGCGCACATGAGGGGAAATATAATTCACCCCTCCACTTT. Residues: CASSAHEGKYNSPLHF.

This clone was counted a single time. This chain links TRBV10-1 with TRBJ1-1; no definite D call. Germline V gene data show CDR1 as WNHNN and CDR2 as SYGVQD (reference sequence). CDR3 length equals 18 residues. The V and J ends lost 1 base and 0 bases respectively, with 18 bases between them. Here the CDR3 reads CASSEYLPLGGMNTEAFF. The DNA of the CDR3 is TGCGCCAGCAGTGAGTACCTCCCTTTGGGAGGGATGAACACTGAAGCTTTCTTT.

This sequence joins TRBV4-1 and TRBJ2-1, with D maybe TRBD2 (6 bases). The CDR3 has 19 amino acids. The germline V gene encodes CDR1 MGHRA and CDR2 YSYEKL. Trimming removed 0 bases from V and 2 bases from J, with 20 bases in between. The CDR3 here is CASSQDPNGRGAPYNEQFF. The CDR3 DNA follows: TGCGCCAGCAGCCAAGACCCCAATGGGCGGGGAGCTCCCTACAATGAGCAGTTCTTC.

J is TRBJ2-2 and V is TRBV19, with D possibly TRBD2 on 5 matching bases. CDR1 LNHDA and CDR2 SQIVND come from the germline V gene (reference sequence). There are 15 residues in the CDR3. Trimming took off 4 bases at V and 1 base at J, with 10 bases between the two ends. The CDR3 nucleotides read TGTGCCAGTAGTAAGCTAGCTTTGAACACCGGGGAGCTGTTTTTT. Protein product: CASSKLALNTGELFF. The full variable domain, its missing parts supplied by reference TRBV19 and TRBJ2-2, is DGGITQSPKYLFRKEGQNVTLSCEQNLNHDAMYWYRQDPGQGLRLIYYSQIVNDFQKGDIAEGYSVSREKKESFPLTVTSAQKNPTAFYLCASSKLALNTGELFFGEGSRLTVL.

This clone has more than one count but fewer than ten. The chain recombines TRBV16 with TRBJ1-2; D gene uncertain. Germline V gene sequence: CDR1 KGHSY, CDR2 FQNENV. V lost 2 bases, J lost 8 bases, and 15 bases lay in between. The CDR3 is made up of 14 amino acids. CDR3 in DNA: TGTGCCAGCAGCCAAAGTTCAGGCTCGGGCGGCTACACCTTC. Residues: CASSQSSGSGGYTF.